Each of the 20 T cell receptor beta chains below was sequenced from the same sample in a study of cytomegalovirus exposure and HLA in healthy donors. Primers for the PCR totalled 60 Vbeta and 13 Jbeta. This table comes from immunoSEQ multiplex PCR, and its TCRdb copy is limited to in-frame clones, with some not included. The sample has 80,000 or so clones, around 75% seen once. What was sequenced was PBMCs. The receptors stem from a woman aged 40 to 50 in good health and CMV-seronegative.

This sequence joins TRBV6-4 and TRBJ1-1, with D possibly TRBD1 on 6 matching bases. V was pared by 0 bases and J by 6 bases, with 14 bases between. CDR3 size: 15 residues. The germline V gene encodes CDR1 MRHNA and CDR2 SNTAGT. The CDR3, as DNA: TGTGCCAGCAGTGACTCGGGCAGGGGTAAAGCTGAAGCTTTCTTT. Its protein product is CASSDSGRGKAEAFF.

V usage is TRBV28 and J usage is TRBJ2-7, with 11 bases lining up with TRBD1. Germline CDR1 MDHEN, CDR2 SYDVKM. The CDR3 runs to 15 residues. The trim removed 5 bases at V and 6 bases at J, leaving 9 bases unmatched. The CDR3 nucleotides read TGTGCCAGCAGTCCTAGGACAGGGGGCTACTGCGAGCAGTACTTC. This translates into CASSPRTGGYCEQYF.

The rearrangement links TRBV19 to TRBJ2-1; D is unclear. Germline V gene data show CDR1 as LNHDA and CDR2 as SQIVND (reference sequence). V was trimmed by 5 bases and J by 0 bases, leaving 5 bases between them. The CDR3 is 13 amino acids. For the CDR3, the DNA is TGTGCCAGTAGTCCGGGCTCCTACAATGAGCAGTTCTTC. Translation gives CASSPGSYNEQFF.

The CDR3 nucleotides read TGTGCCAGCAGCCCCCGGACTAATCCCGGGGAGCTGTTTTTT. As protein: CASSPRTNPGELFF. The rearrangement links TRBV7-2 to TRBJ2-2, with a tentative D call TRBD2 (6 bases). The V end was cut by 5 bases, the J end by 6 bases, with 13 bases between. The CDR3 consists of 14 residues. The germline gives CDR1 SGHTA, CDR2 FQGNSA.

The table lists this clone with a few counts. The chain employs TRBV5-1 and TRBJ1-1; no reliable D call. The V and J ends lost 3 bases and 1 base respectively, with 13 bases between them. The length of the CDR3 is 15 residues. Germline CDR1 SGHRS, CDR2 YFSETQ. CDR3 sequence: CASSWSGLTNTEAFF. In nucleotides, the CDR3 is TGCGCCAGCAGCTGGAGTGGACTTACGAACACTGAAGCTTTCTTT.

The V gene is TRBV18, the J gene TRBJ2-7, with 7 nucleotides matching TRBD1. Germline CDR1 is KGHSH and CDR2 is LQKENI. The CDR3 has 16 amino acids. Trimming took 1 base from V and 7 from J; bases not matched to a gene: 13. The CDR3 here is CASSPRQGQLSREQYF. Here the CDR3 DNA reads TGTGCCAGCTCACCACGTCAGGGACAGCTTTCACGGGAGCAGTACTTC.

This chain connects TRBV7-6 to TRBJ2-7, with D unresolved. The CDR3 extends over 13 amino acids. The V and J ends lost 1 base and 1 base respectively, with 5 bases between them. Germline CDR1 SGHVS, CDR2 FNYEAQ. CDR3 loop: CASSLGRSYEQYF. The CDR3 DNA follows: TGTGCCAGCAGCTTAGGCAGGTCCTACGAGCAGTACTTC.

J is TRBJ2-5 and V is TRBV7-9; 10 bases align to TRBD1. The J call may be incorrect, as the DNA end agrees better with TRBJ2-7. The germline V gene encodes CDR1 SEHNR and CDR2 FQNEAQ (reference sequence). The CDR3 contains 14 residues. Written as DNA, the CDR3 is TGTGCCAGCAGCTTAGGACAGGGGGCAGGCGAGCAGTACTTC. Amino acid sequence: CASSLGQGAGEQYF.

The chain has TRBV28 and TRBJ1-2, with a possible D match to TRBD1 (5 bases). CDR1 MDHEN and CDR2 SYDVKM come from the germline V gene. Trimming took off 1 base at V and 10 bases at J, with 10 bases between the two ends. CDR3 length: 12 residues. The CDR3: CASSLSPGYYTF. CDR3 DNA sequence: TGTGCCAGCAGTTTATCTCCAGGGTACTACACCTTC.

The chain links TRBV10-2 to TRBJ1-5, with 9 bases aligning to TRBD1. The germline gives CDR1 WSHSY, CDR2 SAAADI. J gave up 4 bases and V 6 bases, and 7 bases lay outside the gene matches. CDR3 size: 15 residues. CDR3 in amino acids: CASRPGQGRNQPQHF. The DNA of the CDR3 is TGCGCCAGCAGACCAGGACAGGGGCGAAATCAGCCCCAGCATTTT.

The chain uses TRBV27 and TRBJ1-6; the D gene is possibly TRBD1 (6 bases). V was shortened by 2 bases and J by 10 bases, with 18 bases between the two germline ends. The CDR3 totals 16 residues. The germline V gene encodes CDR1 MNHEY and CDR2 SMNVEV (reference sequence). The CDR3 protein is CASSLRYGGQGSPLHF. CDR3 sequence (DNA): TGTGCCAGCAGTTTACGTTATGGGGGCCAGGGGTCACCCCTCCACTTT.

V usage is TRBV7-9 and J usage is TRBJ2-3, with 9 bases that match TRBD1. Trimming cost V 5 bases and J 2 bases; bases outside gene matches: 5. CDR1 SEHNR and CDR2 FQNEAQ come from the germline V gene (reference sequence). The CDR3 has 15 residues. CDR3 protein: CASSPTGGPTDTQYF. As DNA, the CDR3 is TGTGCCAGCAGCCCCACAGGGGGCCCCACAGATACGCAGTATTTT.

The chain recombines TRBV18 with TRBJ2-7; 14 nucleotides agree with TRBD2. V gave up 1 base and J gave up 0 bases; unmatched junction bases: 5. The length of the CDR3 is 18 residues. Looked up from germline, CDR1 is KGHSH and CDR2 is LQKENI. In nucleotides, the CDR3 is TGTGCCAGCTCACCACGACTAGCGGGAGGGCCCAGCTCCTACGAGCAGTACTTC. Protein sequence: CASSPRLAGGPSSYEQYF.

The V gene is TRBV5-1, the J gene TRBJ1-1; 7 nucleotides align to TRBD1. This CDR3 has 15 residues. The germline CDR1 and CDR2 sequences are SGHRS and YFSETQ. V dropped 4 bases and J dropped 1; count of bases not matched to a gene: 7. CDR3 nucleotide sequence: TGCGCCAGCAGCCCCCGACAGGGATCGAACACTGAAGCTTTCTTT. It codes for CASSPRQGSNTEAFF.

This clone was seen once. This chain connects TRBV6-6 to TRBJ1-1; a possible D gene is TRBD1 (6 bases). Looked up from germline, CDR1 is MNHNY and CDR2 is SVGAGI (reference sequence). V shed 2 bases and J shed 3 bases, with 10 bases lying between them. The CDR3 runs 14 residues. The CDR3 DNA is TGTGCCAGCAGTTACCCGGCAGGGGACACTGAAGCTTTCTTT. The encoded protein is CASSYPAGDTEAFF.

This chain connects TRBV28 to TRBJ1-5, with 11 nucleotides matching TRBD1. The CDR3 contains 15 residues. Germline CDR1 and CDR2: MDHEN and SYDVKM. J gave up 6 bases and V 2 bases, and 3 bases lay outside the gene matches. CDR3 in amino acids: CASSLGQGASQPQHF. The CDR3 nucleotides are TGTGCCAGCAGTTTAGGACAGGGGGCTTCTCAGCCCCAGCATTTT. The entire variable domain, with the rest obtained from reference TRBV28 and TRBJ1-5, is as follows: DVKVTQSSRYLVKRTGEKVFLECVQDMDHENMFWYRQDPGLGLRLIYFSYDVKMKEKGDIPEGYSVSREKKERFSLILESASTNQTSMYLCASSLGQGASQPQHFGDGTRLSIL.

Here the CDR3 reads CASSTPTGVNEQFF. In DNA, the CDR3 is TGTGCCAGCAGCACACCAACAGGGGTCAATGAGCAGTTCTTC. This chain links TRBV5-4 with TRBJ2-1; 7 positions agree with TRBD1. Germline V gene sequence: CDR1 SGHNT, CDR2 YYREEE (reference sequence). The CDR3 is 14 residues long. V trimming: 4 bases; J trimming: 6 bases; junction bases outside the gene matches: 7. The whole variable domain, remainder taken from reference TRBV5-4 and TRBJ2-1, is ETGVTQSPTHLIKTRGQQVTLRCSSQSGHNTVSWYQQALGQGPQFIFQYYREEENGRGNFPPRFSGLQFPNYSSELNVNALELDDSALYLCASSTPTGVNEQFFGPGTRLTVL.

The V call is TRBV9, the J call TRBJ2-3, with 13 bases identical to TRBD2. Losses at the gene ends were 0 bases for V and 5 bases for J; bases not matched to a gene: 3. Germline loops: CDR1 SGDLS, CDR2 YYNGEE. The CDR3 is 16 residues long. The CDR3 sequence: CASSVGTSGSIDTQYF. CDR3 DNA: TGTGCCAGCAGCGTAGGGACTAGCGGGAGTATAGATACGCAGTATTTT.

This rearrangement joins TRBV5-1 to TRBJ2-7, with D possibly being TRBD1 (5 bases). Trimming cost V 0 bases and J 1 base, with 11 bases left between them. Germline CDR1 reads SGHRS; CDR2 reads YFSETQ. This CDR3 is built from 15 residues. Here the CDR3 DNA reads TGCGCCAGCAGCTTGGCCGGCGCAGGGTCCTACGAGCAGTACTTC. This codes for CASSLAGAGSYEQYF.

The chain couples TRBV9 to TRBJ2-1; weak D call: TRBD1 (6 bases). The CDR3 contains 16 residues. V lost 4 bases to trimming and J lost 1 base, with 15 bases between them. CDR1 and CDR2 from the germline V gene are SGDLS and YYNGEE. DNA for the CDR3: TGTGCCAGCAGCCTACAACCGGACAGTTCCTACAATGAGCAGTTCTTC. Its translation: CASSLQPDSSYNEQFF. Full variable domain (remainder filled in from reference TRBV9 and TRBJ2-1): DSGVTQTPKHLITATGQRVTLRCSPRSGDLSVYWYQQSLDQGLQFLIQYYNGEERAKGNILERFSAQQFPDLHSELNLSSLELGDSALYFCASSLQPDSSYNEQFFGPGTRLTVL.